This T cell receptor (beta chain) is drawn from a study of blood T cell repertoires in COVID-19. Study context: Acute and convalescent COVID-19 specimens originated in the United States, Italy and Spain. The analysed material was cDNA or gDNA that came from T cells, B-cell-depleted T cells, or PBMCs.

Germline CDR1 reads SNHLY; CDR2 reads FYNNEI. Germline trimming cut 11 bases from V and 4 bases from J; bases unmatched to any gene: 13. The CDR3 covers 14 residues. In the original workflow: Estimates of nucleated cell counts were drawn from the amplification of reference gene primers. The table came from immunoSEQ multiplex PCR; TCRdb's copy has only in-frame clones and leaves some out. V, J and clone size were drawn from that table, and D and trimming were deduced from the DNA. Among about 220,000 clones listed, roughly 80% were seen once. The chain employs TRBV2 and TRBJ1-1, with 7 bases matching TRBD1. The TCR was taken from a man between 25 and 39 years old with active or convalescent COVID-19. Sample: peripheral blood. The CDR3 loop is CARHQTGAGTEAFF. Here the CDR3 DNA reads TGTGCCCGACATCAAACAGGGGCTGGCACTGAAGCTTTCTTT.